Only a few counts were recorded for the clone carrying this T cell receptor (beta chain). Germline CDR1 is SGHAT and CDR2 is FQNNGV. The ends lost 5 bases at V and 2 bases at J; junction bases unmatched: 2. The CDR3 totals 13 residues. The sample originates from a study of blood T cell repertoires in COVID-19. Study-wide context: The samples span acute and convalescent COVID-19 from the United States, Italy and Spain. T cells, B-cell-depleted T cells, or PBMCs supplied cDNA or gDNA.

Original analysis: Researchers report that nucleated cell counts were estimated from reference gene primer amplification. The method was immunoSEQ multiplex PCR; TCRdb's version includes in-frame clones alone and lacks a portion of them. The V and J calls and clone size come from that table; D and trimming were worked out from the DNA. The sample comprises about 180,000 clones, roughly 77% of which are singletons, and approximately 6.2% rests with the top ten. The chain joins TRBV11-2 to TRBJ2-7; 8 positions match TRBD1. The origin of this receptor is a man in his 70s with active or convalescent COVID-19. The sample taken for sequencing was peripheral blood. The CDR3 here is CASSPGQAYEQYF. The CDR3 nucleotides are TGTGCCAGCAGCCCGGGACAGGCCTACGAGCAGTACTTC.